Below are 11 T cell receptor beta chains sequenced from a single sample in a study of T-cell reconstitution after alpha-beta-depleted transplantation in children. Library preparation (for TCRbeta) was performed with unique molecular identifiers. TCRdb re-called the PCR reads with MiXCR, one entry per CDR3 protein. This table has 450,000 to 600,000 distinct CDR3 sequences, around a third appearing once. Source: PBMCs from the stem cell graft donor, taken from the stem cell graft. These receptors were collected from a human donor who donated a stem cell graft to a child with aplastic anemia.

V gene TRBV7-9 combines with J gene TRBJ2-3; D assignment may be TRBD1 or TRBD2 (6 bases each). The CDR3 spans 15 residues. V shed 4 bases and J shed 1 base, with 12 bases lying between them. CDR1 is SEHNR, CDR2 FQNEAQ, per germline (reference sequence). The CDR3 bases are TGTGCCAGCAGCTCCGGGGGCAGGCGCACAGATACGCAGTATTTT. Its protein is CASSSGGRRTDTQYF.

This clonotype was seen more than once but under ten times. The V gene is TRBV6-1, the J gene TRBJ1-5; TRBD1 is a possible D gene (6 bases). This CDR3 spans 14 amino acids. V dropped 5 bases and J dropped 3 bases, with 11 bases sitting between them. From germline, CDR1 is MNHNS and CDR2 SASEGT. The CDR3 is CASSQQGYNQPQHF. Written as DNA, the CDR3 is TGTGCCAGCAGTCAACAGGGATACAATCAGCCCCAGCATTTT.

This clonotype appeared a few times. This sequence joins TRBV4-3 and TRBJ1-1; D unresolved. Germline values: CDR1 LGHNA, CDR2 YSLEER. V lost 3 bases, J lost 5 bases, and 16 bases lay in between. This CDR3 is built from 15 residues. CDR3 sequence: CASSHRAAPRTEAFF. CDR3 sequence (DNA): TGCGCCAGCAGCCATCGTGCGGCGCCTCGAACTGAAGCTTTCTTT.

The chain joins TRBV6-2 or TRBV6-3 to TRBJ2-1, with 10 positions matching TRBD2. The germline CDR1 and CDR2 sequences are MNHEY and SVGEGT. The junction had 13 bases not matched to a gene; V was cut back by 9 bases and J by 8 bases. The CDR3 spans 15 residues. CDR3 nucleotide sequence: TGTGCCAGTTCCCCTTTAGCGGGAGGCAGTGATGAGCAGTTCTTC. Its protein is CASSPLAGGSDEQFF.

The chain combines TRBV9 with TRBJ1-2; 8 bases are a match to TRBD1. Germline-derived CDR1 and CDR2 are SGDLS and YYNGEE. CDR3 length equals 15 residues. The V gene end was trimmed by 0 bases and the J gene end by 8 bases; junction bases not matched to a gene: 9. This CDR3 reads CASSVDQGATEGYTF. CDR3 DNA: TGTGCCAGCAGCGTAGATCAGGGGGCGACAGAAGGCTACACCTTC.

The rearrangement links TRBV7-9 to TRBJ2-1, with 7 bases that match TRBD2. V was pared by 1 base and J by 1 base, with 7 bases of the junction left unmatched. The CDR3 is 17 residues long. CDR1 is SEHNR, CDR2 FQNEAQ, per germline (reference sequence). CDR3 nucleotides: TGTGCCAGCAGCTTAGACATCCCTAGCGGTTCCTACAATGAGCAGTTCTTC. This gives the protein CASSLDIPSGSYNEQFF.

This clonotype has only a few counts. The chain combines TRBV7-2 with TRBJ1-1, with D unresolved. The CDR3 covers 15 residues. Germline V gene sequence: CDR1 SGHTA, CDR2 FQGNSA. The germline V and J ends were trimmed by 5 bases and 5 bases, with 18 bases remaining between them. CDR3 in DNA: TGTGCCAGCAGCCCCCTTACGCGATTGGGGACTGAAGCTTTCTTT. Translation: CASSPLTRLGTEAFF.

The chain joins TRBV29-1 to TRBJ2-7; possibly TRBD1 or TRBD2 for D (5 bases each). The germline gives CDR1 SQVTM, CDR2 ANQGSEA. The ends were cut back, 0 bases at V and 3 bases at J, with 15 bases in the middle. The CDR3 loop spans 15 amino acids. The CDR3 nucleotides read TGCAGCGTTGAAGATGCTCGGGACGGGAACTACGAGCAGTACGTC. Translation gives CSVEDARDGNYEQYV.

CDR3 nucleotide sequence: TGTGCCAGCAGCTTGCAACCGAGCCTACAAGAGACCCAGTACTTC. Its translation is CASSLQPSLQETQYF. The V gene is TRBV5-5, the J gene TRBJ2-5; D is unresolved. CDR3 size: 15 residues. Germline-derived CDR1 and CDR2 are SGHKS and YYEKEE (reference sequence). The V gene lost 1 base and the J gene lost 2 bases, with 12 bases spanning the gap.

This sequence joins TRBV7-9 and TRBJ2-7; TRBD1 matches 8 bases. The germline gives CDR1 SEHNR, CDR2 FQNEAQ (reference sequence). V lost 5 bases, J lost 5 bases, and 5 bases stayed unmatched. There are 13 residues in the CDR3. The DNA of the CDR3 is TGTGCCAGCAGCCCAGGACAGGGCCACGAGCAGTACGTC. As protein: CASSPGQGHEQYV.

This clonotype was counted a few times. The chain uses TRBV27 and TRBJ1-4; no clear D. The CDR3 is 14 amino acids. V lost 2 bases and J lost 14, with 18 bases in between. Germline CDR1 reads MNHEY; CDR2 reads SMNVEV (reference sequence). CDR3 residues: CASSLRSSRNRLFF. The CDR3 nucleotides read TGTGCCAGCAGTTTAAGGTCCTCGAGAAATCGGCTGTTTTTT. Combining the CDR3 with reference TRBV27 and TRBJ1-4 gives the whole variable domain EAQVTQNPRYLITVTGKKLTVTCSQNMNHEYMSWYRQDPGLGLRQIYYSMNVEVTDKGDVPEGYKVSRKEKRNFPLILESPSPNQTSLYFCASSLRSSRNRLFFGSGTQLSVL.